This T cell receptor beta chain was documented in a study of cytotoxic CD8 clonotypes in ibrutinib-treated CLL. Study-wide points: Public clonotypes, an uncommon group, contracted or remained stable on treatment. There were differences in sampling times between sustained-remission and progressing patients. Patients had baseline clonality above age-matched healthy donors, and this clonality moved with circulating CD8+ T-cell counts.

This CDR3 is built from 14 residues. The sample holds a few counts of this clone. Its antigen is currently unknown. Method: immunoSEQ multiplex PCR; TCRdb's copy keeps in-frame clones and lacks some. The sample has around 92,000 clones; approximately 80% are singletons. Sequencing used PBMCs, obtained after 24 months of ibrutinib treatment. V gene TRBV21-1 combines with J gene TRBJ2-7; the D call in the table, TRBD1, was not verified against the DNA. TRBV21-1 is a pseudogene segment. The source is a human donor with chronic lymphocytic leukemia. CDR3 nucleotides: TGTGCCAGCAGCAAAACGGACAGGGCAGCCGAGCAGTACTTC. This codes for CASSKTDRAAEQYF.